The sequence of this T cell receptor beta chain was determined in a study of shared clonotypes between healthy human individuals. Germline CDR1 is SNHLY and CDR2 is FYNNEI. J lost 6 bases, V lost 4 bases, and 5 bases had no gene match. This CDR3 has 13 residues. Libraries were prepared by immunoSEQ multiplex PCR; TCRdb keeps only in-frame clonotypes and omits some of them. The table records around 1.5 million clones, about 98% of them present only once. The J gene is TRBJ1-2, the V gene TRBV2, with 7 bases matching TRBD1. The sequenced sample consisted of naive CD4+ T cells sorted from blood. As to subset: CD45RA+ positively selected. This TCR derives from a man aged 25-40 years in good health. CDR3 protein: CASSGGTEDGYTF. In DNA, the CDR3 is TGTGCCAGCAGTGGAGGGACAGAAGATGGCTACACCTTC.